Listed below are T cell receptor beta chains from one sample, sequenced in a study of CD8+ T cells in alopecia areata. Clones were sequenced by immunoSEQ multiplex PCR, and TCRdb holds only the in-frame ones, with some missing. This table holds about 110,000 clones, 58% found once. The sequenced sample was NKG2D-low CD8+ T cells sorted from blood. The receptors derive from a human donor with alopecia areata. Both conserved end residues are part of each CDR3. D genes are given only for firm matches. Expanded clones are given a class, and other clones once, few, many or no size at all.

V gene: TRBV27; J gene: TRBJ1-1; D gene: -; clone size: -; CDR3 DNA: TGTGCCAGCAGTTTATTCAGGGGATCGACTGAAGCTTTCTTT; CDR3 protein: CASSLFRGSTEAFF
V gene: TRBV4-1; J gene: TRBJ2-1; D gene: -; clone size: -; CDR3 DNA: TGCGCCAGCAGCCAGCGGACAGAAAAGGATGAGCAGTTCTTC; CDR3 protein: CASSQRTEKDEQFF
V gene: TRBV5-4; J gene: TRBJ2-1; D gene: TRBD2; clone size: few; CDR3 DNA: TGTGCCAGCAGCCACCAGTGGGGGGAGGGCCGGAATGAGCAGTTCTTC; CDR3 protein: CASSHQWGEGRNEQFF
V gene: TRBV27; J gene: TRBJ1-5; D gene: -; clone size: -; CDR3 DNA: TGTGCCAGCAGCCTATCCACGGGGCAGCCCCAGCATTTT; CDR3 protein: CASSLSTGQPQHF
V gene: TRBV2; J gene: TRBJ2-3; D gene: -; clone size: once; CDR3 DNA: TGTGCCAGCAGTGTTCGGTCTGGTACCGGCACAGATACGCAGTATTTT; CDR3 protein: CASSVRSGTGTDTQYF
V gene: TRBV7-6; J gene: TRBJ2-7; D gene: -; clone size: -; CDR3 DNA: TGTGCCAGCAGCCTGGCCGGGCCTGCGGGCTCCTACGAGCAGTACTTC; CDR3 protein: CASSLAGPAGSYEQYF
V gene: TRBV6-5; J gene: TRBJ1-1; D gene: -; clone size: -; CDR3 DNA: TGTGCCAGCAGTTACTCAAGGAACACTGAAGCTTTCTTT; CDR3 protein: CASSYSRNTEAFF
V gene: TRBV2; J gene: TRBJ2-1; D gene: TRBD2; clone size: -; CDR3 DNA: TGTGCCAGCAGTGAAGGGGCGAGCGGGAGCACCTACAATGAGCAGTTCTTC; CDR3 protein: CASSEGASGSTYNEQFF
V gene: TRBV28; J gene: TRBJ2-3; D gene: TRBD2; clone size: -; CDR3 DNA: TGTGCCAGCAGCCAAGCGGGAGGAGGGGATACGCAGTATTTT; CDR3 protein: CASSQAGGGDTQYF
V gene: TRBV7-9; J gene: TRBJ2-1; D gene: -; clone size: -; CDR3 DNA: TGTGCCAGCAGCCCCCCCCTGCAGGGAGAGGATGAGCAGTTCTTC; CDR3 protein: CASSPPLQGEDEQFF
V gene: TRBV7-8; J gene: TRBJ2-5; D gene: -; clone size: -; CDR3 DNA: TGTGCCAGCAGCTTTTCCGGTTATGCAGAAGAGACCCAGTACTTC; CDR3 protein: CASSFSGYAEETQYF
V gene: TRBV7-9; J gene: TRBJ2-7; D gene: TRBD2; clone size: few; CDR3 DNA: TGTGCCAGCAGCTCACTTCTAGCGGGAGGGCTCTACGAGCAGTACTTC; CDR3 protein: CASSSLLAGGLYEQYF
V gene: TRBV28; J gene: TRBJ1-1; D gene: TRBD1; clone size: -; CDR3 DNA: TGTGCCAGCAGGCAGGGGGGAGGCACTGAAGCTTTCTTT; CDR3 protein: CASRQGGGTEAFF
V gene: TRBV2; J gene: TRBJ2-7; D gene: -; clone size: -; CDR3 DNA: TGTGCCAGCAGGGACGGCCCCTACGAGCAGTACTTC; CDR3 protein: CASRDGPYEQYF
V gene: TRBV9; J gene: TRBJ2-1; D gene: -; clone size: -; CDR3 DNA: TGTGCCAGCAGCACCCCAACGATCGGGAGAGGGTCCTACAATGAGCAGTTCTTC; CDR3 protein: CASSTPTIGRGSYNEQFF
V gene: TRBV28; J gene: TRBJ2-7; D gene: -; clone size: -; CDR3 DNA: TGTGCCAGCAGTTTGGCCTTCACCTCCTACGAGCAGTACTTC; CDR3 protein: CASSLAFTSYEQYF
V gene: TRBV29-1; J gene: TRBJ1-2; D gene: -; clone size: few; CDR3 DNA: TGCAGCCCCAGGGGTAATGGCTACACCTTC; CDR3 protein: CSPRGNGYTF
V gene: TRBV11-2; J gene: TRBJ1-5; D gene: -; clone size: -; CDR3 DNA: TGTGCCAGCAGCTTATATGGGGGGAGCAATCAGCCCCAGCATTTT; CDR3 protein: CASSLYGGSNQPQHF
V gene: TRBV2; J gene: TRBJ2-7; D gene: -; clone size: -; CDR3 DNA: TGTGCCAGCAACCTTGGGGGCCCTTATTCCTACGAGCAGTACTTC; CDR3 protein: CASNLGGPYSYEQYF
V gene: TRBV2; J gene: TRBJ1-4; D gene: TRBD1; clone size: once; CDR3 DNA: TGTGCCAGCAGTGACGTGGGCGGGACAGATAAGTCTAATGAAAAACTGTTTTTT; CDR3 protein: CASSDVGGTDKSNEKLFF
V gene: TRBV7-8; J gene: TRBJ2-7; D gene: TRBD1; clone size: few; CDR3 DNA: TGTGCCAGCAGCTTCGCTGGGACAGATACCTACGAGCAGTACTTC; CDR3 protein: CASSFAGTDTYEQYF
V gene: TRBV5-1; J gene: TRBJ1-3; D gene: -; clone size: once; CDR3 DNA: TGCGCCAGCAGCTCGGACAGCCGCTCTGGAAACACCATATATTTT; CDR3 protein: CASSSDSRSGNTIYF
V gene: TRBV29-1; J gene: TRBJ2-3; D gene: -; clone size: -; CDR3 DNA: TGCAGCGTTCGCGGCCGCGACAGCACAGATACGCAGTATTTT; CDR3 protein: CSVRGRDSTDTQYF
V gene: TRBV13; J gene: TRBJ2-7; D gene: -; clone size: -; CDR3 DNA: TGTGCCAGCAGCGGCGCCGGTGGCGGGGTTTCCGAGCAGTACTTC; CDR3 protein: CASSGAGGGVSEQYF
V gene: TRBV9; J gene: TRBJ1-1; D gene: -; clone size: -; CDR3 DNA: TGTGCCAGCAGCCGCGCAGACAACACTGAAGCTTTCTTT; CDR3 protein: CASSRADNTEAFF
V gene: TRBV5-5; J gene: TRBJ2-7; D gene: -; clone size: few; CDR3 DNA: TGTGCCAGCAGCTCCCCTCGGTCGGGGACCTCCTACGAGCAGTACTTC; CDR3 protein: CASSSPRSGTSYEQYF
V gene: TRBV7-9; J gene: TRBJ2-2; D gene: -; clone size: once; CDR3 DNA: TGTGCCAGCAGCTGGGTGGACGCCCCGAACACCGGGGAGCTGTTTTTT; CDR3 protein: CASSWVDAPNTGELFF
V gene: TRBV29-1; J gene: TRBJ2-1; D gene: TRBD2; clone size: -; CDR3 DNA: TGCAGCGTTGAAGTGGTTTTAGCGGGAGTCAATGAGCAGTTCTTC; CDR3 protein: CSVEVVLAGVNEQFF
V gene: TRBV13; J gene: TRBJ2-3; D gene: TRBD2; clone size: -; CDR3 DNA: TGTGCCAGCAGCGACGCTCTAGCGGGAGGAGGGACAGATACGCAGTATTTT; CDR3 protein: CASSDALAGGGTDTQYF
V gene: TRBV4-1; J gene: TRBJ1-2; D gene: -; clone size: few; CDR3 DNA: TGCGCCAGCAGCCAAGATTCCGGGTACAGGGTTGGCTACACCTTC; CDR3 protein: CASSQDSGYRVGYTF
V gene: TRBV27; J gene: TRBJ2-1; D gene: TRBD1; clone size: -; CDR3 DNA: TGTGCCAGCAGTCCAGACAGGGAGCATGAGCAGTTCTTC; CDR3 protein: CASSPDREHEQFF